Listed below are T cell receptor beta chains from one sample, sequenced in a study of response to subunit inactivated influenza vaccine. TCRdb reprocessed the RT-PCR reads with MiXCR, giving one entry per CDR3 protein. The table includes around 570,000 distinct CDR3 sequences, about 7.6% detected once. This specimen consisted of PBMCs from blood, obtained roughly 24 months after vaccination. The receptors were sampled from a man aged 50 to 75 who received an inactivated influenza vaccine. The CDR3 runs from the conserved cysteine through the conserved F or W. Fields, in order: J gene, clone size, D gene, V gene, CDR3 DNA, CDR3 protein. A D gene is named only where the DNA matches it firmly. Clone size is not always given. Where it is, it says once, few, many or a class for expanded clones.

J gene: TRBJ2-3
clone size: many
D gene: -
V gene: TRBV7-2
CDR3 DNA: TGTGCCAGCAGCTTACGCGGGACGATGAGAGGGACAGATACGCAGTATTTT
CDR3 protein: CASSLRGTMRGTDTQYF

J gene: TRBJ2-3
clone size: many
D gene: -
V gene: TRBV4-3
CDR3 DNA: TGCGCCAGCAGCCAAGATTCCAGGGGGGCAGATACGCAGTATTTT
CDR3 protein: CASSQDSRGADTQYF

J gene: TRBJ2-1
clone size: few
D gene: TRBD2
V gene: TRBV7-9
CDR3 DNA: TGTGCCAGCAGGAAAACTAGCGGGAGTCGTAACAATGAGCAGTTCTTC
CDR3 protein: CASRKTSGSRNNEQFF

J gene: TRBJ1-6
clone size: many
D gene: -
V gene: TRBV11-2
CDR3 DNA: TGTGCCAGCAGCCGAAGCAAGAATTCACCCCTCCACTTT
CDR3 protein: CASSRSKNSPLHF

J gene: TRBJ2-7
clone size: many
D gene: TRBD2
V gene: TRBV28
CDR3 DNA: TGTGCCAGCAGTCCGACCTCCTGGGCTAGCGGGACTCCCTACGAGCAGTACTTC
CDR3 protein: CASSPTSWASGTPYEQYF

J gene: TRBJ1-2
clone size: few
D gene: TRBD1
V gene: TRBV4-1
CDR3 DNA: TGCGCCAGCAGCCAACCCGGGACAGGCAGAAACTATGGCTACACCTTC
CDR3 protein: CASSQPGTGRNYGYTF

J gene: TRBJ2-4
clone size: few
D gene: -
V gene: TRBV27
CDR3 DNA: TGTGCCAGCAGTCCCACTAGAACCTTAGCCAAAAACATTCAGTACTTC
CDR3 protein: CASSPTRTLAKNIQYF

J gene: TRBJ2-2
clone size: -
D gene: TRBD2
V gene: TRBV12-3/TRBV12-4
CDR3 DNA: TGTGCCACCGCATGGGGACTAGCGGGGAAAATGTACACCGGGGAGCTGTTTTTT
CDR3 protein: CATAWGLAGKMYTGELFF

J gene: TRBJ2-1
clone size: few
D gene: -
V gene: TRBV24-1
CDR3 DNA: TGTGCCACCAGTGGGGAAAGGGACAATGAGCAGTTCTTC
CDR3 protein: CATSGERDNEQFF

J gene: TRBJ1-2
clone size: many
D gene: TRBD1
V gene: TRBV28
CDR3 DNA: TGTGCCAGCAGTTTACCACAGGGGGATGGCTACACCTTC
CDR3 protein: CASSLPQGDGYTF

J gene: TRBJ2-4
clone size: few
D gene: TRBD1
V gene: TRBV18
CDR3 DNA: TGTGCCAGCCGTGGGACAGGCATGACCAAAAACATTCAGTACTTC
CDR3 protein: CASRGTGMTKNIQYF

J gene: TRBJ2-7
clone size: few
D gene: TRBD2
V gene: TRBV12-3/TRBV12-4
CDR3 DNA: TGTGCCAGCAGTTTTACGGGAGGGCCAAAAAACGAGCAGTACTTC
CDR3 protein: CASSFTGGPKNEQYF

J gene: TRBJ2-2
clone size: few
D gene: TRBD1
V gene: TRBV5-5
CDR3 DNA: TGTGCCAGCAGGACAGGGGGCCCGGCGAACACCGGGGAGCTGTTTTTT
CDR3 protein: CASRTGGPANTGELFF

J gene: TRBJ2-1
clone size: -
D gene: -
V gene: TRBV6-2/TRBV6-3
CDR3 DNA: TGTGCCAGCAGAGGGGGACTCATCAACTACAATGAGCAGTTCTTC
CDR3 protein: CASRGGLINYNEQFF

J gene: TRBJ1-2
clone size: many
D gene: -
V gene: TRBV12-3/TRBV12-4
CDR3 DNA: TGTGCCAGCAGTCCGACAGGTGGCTATGGCTACACCTTC
CDR3 protein: CASSPTGGYGYTF

J gene: TRBJ2-2
clone size: once
D gene: -
V gene: TRBV12-5
CDR3 DNA: TGTGCTAGTGGTTTGGTCGGTCGATACACCGGGGAGCTGTTTTTT
CDR3 protein: CASGLVGRYTGELFF

J gene: TRBJ2-5
clone size: few
D gene: TRBD2
V gene: TRBV2
CDR3 DNA: TGTGCCAGCACTTTTAGCGGGACCCGCGGAGAGACCCAGTACTTC
CDR3 protein: CASTFSGTRGETQYF

J gene: TRBJ2-1
clone size: -
D gene: -
V gene: TRBV20-1
CDR3 DNA: TGCAGTGCTAGAAGAAAGCGTATACATGAGCAGTTCTTC
CDR3 protein: CSARRKRIHEQFF

J gene: TRBJ2-1
clone size: many
D gene: -
V gene: TRBV7-3
CDR3 DNA: TGTGCCAGCAGCTTAACGTCTAGCTCCTACAATGAGCAGTTCTTC
CDR3 protein: CASSLTSSSYNEQFF

J gene: TRBJ2-3
clone size: -
D gene: -
V gene: TRBV5-1
CDR3 DNA: TGCGCCAGCAGCGGCCGACCAGACACCCTCGGGGATACGCAGTATTTT
CDR3 protein: CASSGRPDTLGDTQYF

J gene: TRBJ1-2
clone size: many
D gene: -
V gene: TRBV9
CDR3 DNA: TGTGCCAGCAGCGTAGGAGGAGGGGGAAGGTATGAAGGCGGCTACACCTTC
CDR3 protein: CASSVGGGGRYEGGYTF

J gene: TRBJ2-1
clone size: -
D gene: -
V gene: TRBV20-1
CDR3 DNA: TGCAGTGCTAGAGATCGCGGCTGGGACAATGAGCAGTTCTTC
CDR3 protein: CSARDRGWDNEQFF

J gene: TRBJ2-7
clone size: many
D gene: TRBD1
V gene: TRBV20-1
CDR3 DNA: TGCAGTGCCCCGGGACAGGGAAACTACGAGCAGTACTTC
CDR3 protein: CSAPGQGNYEQYF

J gene: TRBJ2-1
clone size: -
D gene: -
V gene: TRBV7-9
CDR3 DNA: TGTGCCAGCAGCTTAGGGTCAGGGCTCCATGAGCAGTTCTTC
CDR3 protein: CASSLGSGLHEQFF

J gene: TRBJ2-5
clone size: -
D gene: -
V gene: TRBV20-1
CDR3 DNA: TGCAGTGCCCTAGGTTCCGGCGGGGTTAAGGGGGAGACCCAGTACTTC
CDR3 protein: CSALGSGGVKGETQYF

J gene: TRBJ2-3
clone size: few
D gene: -
V gene: TRBV6-2/TRBV6-3
CDR3 DNA: TGTGCCAGCAGTTACTCGAACCCGCCGGGGCAGTATTTT
CDR3 protein: CASSYSNPPGQYF

J gene: TRBJ1-1
clone size: few
D gene: -
V gene: TRBV6-1
CDR3 DNA: TGTGCCAGCGTGGACAGACGGGGGAGAACTGAAGCTTTCTTT
CDR3 protein: CASVDRRGRTEAFF

J gene: TRBJ2-5
clone size: many
D gene: TRBD1
V gene: TRBV28
CDR3 DNA: TGTGCCAGCAGACCCTCGGGACAGCAAGAGACCCAGTACTTC
CDR3 protein: CASRPSGQQETQYF

J gene: TRBJ2-4
clone size: -
D gene: TRBD2
V gene: TRBV6-5
CDR3 DNA: TGTGCCAGCAGTTACTCTACTAGCGGGGGATTTAGCAAAAACATTCAGTACTTC
CDR3 protein: CASSYSTSGGFSKNIQYF

J gene: TRBJ1-1
clone size: few
D gene: -
V gene: TRBV6-5
CDR3 DNA: TGTGCCAGCAGTTACTCGCCTACGCTAGCATTCTTTGACACTGAAGCTTTCTTT
CDR3 protein: CASSYSPTLAFFDTEAFF

J gene: TRBJ2-1
clone size: -
D gene: TRBD1
V gene: TRBV5-1
CDR3 DNA: TGCGCCAGCAGCAGAGACAGGGGGCGAGTCAATGAGCAGTTCTTC
CDR3 protein: CASSRDRGRVNEQFF

J gene: TRBJ1-4
clone size: many
D gene: TRBD1
V gene: TRBV5-1
CDR3 DNA: TGCGCCAGCAGCTTGGTCCCTTCCGGGACAGGGGGAACTAATGAAAAACTGTTTTTT
CDR3 protein: CASSLVPSGTGGTNEKLFF

J gene: TRBJ1-1
clone size: few
D gene: -
V gene: TRBV6-2/TRBV6-3
CDR3 DNA: TGTGCCAGCAGTTACTCGCGGGGGTCAGGCACTGAAGCTTTCTTT
CDR3 protein: CASSYSRGSGTEAFF

J gene: TRBJ2-4
clone size: -
D gene: TRBD1
V gene: TRBV5-1
CDR3 DNA: TGCGCCAGCAGCACTCCCGGGACAGGGGGAAACATTCAGTACTTC
CDR3 protein: CASSTPGTGGNIQYF

J gene: TRBJ2-1
clone size: many
D gene: -
V gene: TRBV24-1
CDR3 DNA: TGTGCCACCAGTGATTACAATGAGCAGTTCTTC
CDR3 protein: CATSDYNEQFF

J gene: TRBJ2-1
clone size: many
D gene: -
V gene: TRBV7-7
CDR3 DNA: TGTGCTAGCAGCCCCCGCACCTACAATGAGCAGTTCTTC
CDR3 protein: CASSPRTYNEQFF

J gene: TRBJ2-3
clone size: few
D gene: -
V gene: TRBV5-1
CDR3 DNA: TGCGCCAGCAGCGTGGATAGCCGAGATACGCAGTATTTT
CDR3 protein: CASSVDSRDTQYF

J gene: TRBJ2-1
clone size: few
D gene: TRBD2
V gene: TRBV12-3/TRBV12-4
CDR3 DNA: TGTGCCAGCAGTCCGGGGACTAGCGGGGCAAACTACAATGAGCAGTTCTTC
CDR3 protein: CASSPGTSGANYNEQFF

J gene: TRBJ2-1
clone size: few
D gene: -
V gene: TRBV11-2
CDR3 DNA: TGTGCCAGCAGCTTAGAAAGGTCCGCGGGGGAGCAGTTCTTC
CDR3 protein: CASSLERSAGEQFF

J gene: TRBJ1-5
clone size: -
D gene: -
V gene: TRBV5-7
CDR3 DNA: TGTGCCAGCAGCTGGGGGAGGGACTCCAATAGCAATCAGCCCCAGCATTTT
CDR3 protein: CASSWGRDSNSNQPQHF

J gene: TRBJ1-5
clone size: -
D gene: TRBD1
V gene: TRBV12-3/TRBV12-4
CDR3 DNA: TGTGCCAGCAGACCGGGACAGGGGGCTAATCAGCCCCAGCATTTT
CDR3 protein: CASRPGQGANQPQHF

J gene: TRBJ1-5
clone size: many
D gene: -
V gene: TRBV19
CDR3 DNA: TGTGCCAGTAGTATCCGGGGGTATCAGCCCCAGCATTTT
CDR3 protein: CASSIRGYQPQHF

J gene: TRBJ1-2
clone size: -
D gene: -
V gene: TRBV6-5
CDR3 DNA: TGTGCCAGCAGTCAGGGAGGATATATGAGTGTATATGGCTACACCTTC
CDR3 protein: CASSQGGYMSVYGYTF

J gene: TRBJ2-7
clone size: -
D gene: TRBD1
V gene: TRBV10-3
CDR3 DNA: TGTGCCATCAGGGGGGACAGGCGGACCTACGAGCAGTACTTC
CDR3 protein: CAIRGDRRTYEQYF

J gene: TRBJ2-1
clone size: many
D gene: -
V gene: TRBV20-1
CDR3 DNA: TGCAGTGCCCCGACCGGGTTCTACAATGAGCAGTTCTTC
CDR3 protein: CSAPTGFYNEQFF

J gene: TRBJ2-1
clone size: -
D gene: -
V gene: TRBV6-2/TRBV6-3
CDR3 DNA: TGTGCCAGCAGTTATGGTCGACCTAAACGTTCCTACAATGAGCAGTTCTTC
CDR3 protein: CASSYGRPKRSYNEQFF

J gene: TRBJ2-1
clone size: many
D gene: TRBD2
V gene: TRBV20-1
CDR3 DNA: TGCAGTGCTAGAGATCTAGGGCGGCTAGCGGGGGGTGAGCAGTTCTTC
CDR3 protein: CSARDLGRLAGGEQFF

J gene: TRBJ2-5
clone size: few
D gene: -
V gene: TRBV15
CDR3 DNA: TGTGCCACCAGCAGAGATGGCAGGGGGGGAGGCGAGACCCAGTACTTC
CDR3 protein: CATSRDGRGGGETQYF

J gene: TRBJ1-1
clone size: many
D gene: -
V gene: TRBV4-3
CDR3 DNA: TGCGCCAGCAGCCAAGGAGGGGCCGGGACCTTGGGGACTGAAGCTTTCTTT
CDR3 protein: CASSQGGAGTLGTEAFF

J gene: TRBJ1-5
clone size: few
D gene: -
V gene: TRBV10-3
CDR3 DNA: TGTGCCATCAGCAGAGTAGAGGATCAGCCCCAGCATTTT
CDR3 protein: CAISRVEDQPQHF